A single sample gave rise to the 29 T cell receptor beta chains below, sequenced in a study of blood T cell repertoires in COVID-19. The data were produced by immunoSEQ multiplex PCR, yet TCRdb's version contains in-frame clones alone and is incomplete. This table has about 280,000 clones, nearly 90% appearing once. The sample was PBMCs or T cells enriched from blood (not recorded which). These receptors were taken from a young woman with acute COVID-19.

The rearrangement links TRBV25-1 to TRBJ2-1; 7 nucleotides match TRBD2. V lost 8 bases, J lost 2 bases, and 9 bases stayed unmatched. Germline CDR1 is MGHDK and CDR2 is SYGVNS. The CDR3 contains 15 residues. CDR3 bases: TGTGCCAGCGGGCTTCTAGCGGATCCCTACAATGAGCAGTTCTTC. Translating it yields CASGLLADPYNEQFF.

The rearrangement links TRBV28 to TRBJ1-4; D is ambiguous. Trimming shortened V by 3 bases and J by 7 bases, and 12 bases separated the two germline ends. This CDR3 spans 14 amino acids. CDR1 and CDR2 (germline): MDHEN, SYDVKM. This CDR3 reads CASSFSQAGEKLFF. The CDR3 DNA reads TGTGCCAGCAGTTTTAGCCAGGCGGGTGAAAAACTGTTTTTT.

This clone was counted once. This sequence joins TRBV19 and TRBJ1-1; no reliable D call. Germline CDR1 and CDR2: LNHDA and SQIVND (reference sequence). CDR3 size: 16 residues. Trimming removed 7 bases from V and 0 bases from J, with 18 bases in between. The chain's CDR3 is CASTGSNRLMNTEAFF. The DNA for the CDR3 is TGTGCCAGTACGGGATCTAATCGACTTATGAACACTGAAGCTTTCTTT.

This clone is a singleton in its sample. The chain has TRBV5-4 and TRBJ2-7; 7 nucleotides line up with TRBD1. This CDR3 comprises 13 residues. V lost 4 bases and J lost 4; bases outside the gene matches: 5. CDR1 and CDR2 (germline): SGHNT, YYREEE (reference sequence). The DNA of the CDR3 is TGTGCCAGCAGCAAGGACAGGCGTTACGAGCAGTACTTC. It codes for CASSKDRRYEQYF.

The chain recombines TRBV5-5 with TRBJ1-5; D may be TRBD1 (5 bases). Germline CDR1 and CDR2: SGHKS and YYEKEE (reference sequence). The V end lost 4 bases, the J end lost 4 bases, and 24 bases lay between the germline ends. This CDR3 has 18 residues. The CDR3: CASSPDGNQRGANQPQHF. Here the CDR3 DNA reads TGTGCCAGCAGCCCGGACGGGAATCAGCGGGGCGCGAATCAGCCCCAGCATTTT.

This chain links TRBV19 with TRBJ2-3; D may be TRBD2 (5 bases). Trimming stripped 6 bases from V and 3 bases from J, with 16 bases between. Germline CDR1 LNHDA, CDR2 SQIVND (reference sequence). The CDR3 runs 15 residues. CDR3 amino acids: CASSTLASNTDTQYF. CDR3 sequence (DNA): TGTGCCAGTAGCACTCTTGCTAGCAATACAGATACGCAGTATTTT.

The chain joins TRBV7-2 to TRBJ2-7; D remains ambiguous. The CDR3 is made up of 16 amino acids. V was clipped by 5 bases and J by 1 base, with 18 bases between them. Per germline, CDR1 SGHTA and CDR2 FQGNSA. CDR3 coding DNA: TGTGCCAGCAGCCTTAGCCTGCCGCTAGATTCCTACGAGCAGTACTTC. Translated, it gives CASSLSLPLDSYEQYF.

The table lists this clone with a few counts. J is TRBJ2-1 and V is TRBV30, with 8 bases that match TRBD2. The CDR3 sequence is 17 residues long. CDR1 and CDR2 from the germline V gene are GTSNPN and SVGIG (reference sequence). V trimming: 2 bases; J trimming: 5 bases; junction bases outside the gene matches: 14. CDR3 protein: CAWSTPRGLGSHNEQFF. CDR3 coding DNA: TGTGCCTGGAGTACCCCAAGGGGACTAGGGTCCCACAATGAGCAGTTCTTC.

V gene TRBV5-1 combines with J gene TRBJ2-1; 12 bases agree with TRBD2. The V gene end was trimmed by 1 base and the J gene end by 5 bases; junction bases not matched to a gene: 10. CDR3 size: 18 residues. Germline CDR1 is SGHRS and CDR2 is YFSETQ. The CDR3: CASSLSVASGRGDNEQFF. CDR3 coding DNA: TGCGCCAGCAGCTTGTCTGTGGCTAGCGGGAGGGGCGACAATGAGCAGTTCTTC.

The chain recombines TRBV5-4 with TRBJ1-2, with 8 bases aligning to TRBD1. The CDR3 is 15 amino acids. Germline lookup yields CDR1 SGHNT and CDR2 YYREEE (reference sequence). V shed 4 bases, J shed 5 bases, and the junction held 10 bases outside the gene matches. The CDR3 region is CASSPWTGIFYGYTF. In DNA, the CDR3 is TGTGCCAGCAGCCCCTGGACAGGGATTTTTTATGGCTACACCTTC.

The rearrangement uses TRBV28 and TRBJ2-1; TRBD1 matches 7 bases. The V and J ends lost 4 bases and 6 bases, in that order; junction bases with no gene match: 9. Germline V lookup: CDR1 MDHEN, CDR2 SYDVKM. This CDR3 has 15 residues. In DNA, the CDR3 is TGTGCCAGCAGTTCCGCCGGGACAGAGAGCAATGAGCAGTTCTTC. This codes for CASSSAGTESNEQFF.

The rearrangement joins TRBV30 to TRBJ1-5; D possibly corresponds to TRBD1 (5 bases). The germline CDR1 and CDR2 sequences are GTSNPN and SVGIG (reference sequence). The CDR3 has 17 amino acids. Trimming left V 3 bases short and J 0 bases short, with 18 bases between. CDR3 in amino acids: CAWSKGLKINSNQPQHF. The CDR3 nucleotides are TGTGCCTGGAGCAAGGGACTAAAAATTAATAGCAATCAGCCCCAGCATTTT.

V is TRBV28 and J is TRBJ1-6; 8 bases map to TRBD1. The germline V gene encodes CDR1 MDHEN and CDR2 SYDVKM. Germline trimming cut 10 bases from V and 9 bases from J; bases unmatched to any gene: 5. The CDR3 length is 12 residues. The DNA for the CDR3 is TGTGCCACCTCGACAGGGGCTTCACCCCTCCACTTT. Translation gives CATSTGASPLHF.

The gene calls are TRBV11-3 and TRBJ2-7; D call uncertain. The CDR3 runs to 14 residues. Trimming took 0 bases from V and 6 from J, leaving 12 bases between them. The V gene's germline CDR1 is SGHNT and CDR2 YENEEA. CDR3 nucleotide sequence: TGTGCCAGCAGCTTAGAGGGCCCTACCTCCGAGCAGTACTTC. Protein: CASSLEGPTSEQYF.

The rearrangement uses TRBV28 and TRBJ2-7; no firm D call. The V end was cut by 3 bases, the J end by 7 bases, with 19 bases between. The germline CDR1 and CDR2 sequences are MDHEN and SYDVKM. CDR3 length equals 15 residues. CDR3 DNA: TGTGCCAGCAGTTTTATGGGCAGTTCCTTGTTTGAGCAGTACTTC. Amino acid sequence: CASSFMGSSLFEQYF.

The chain links TRBV30 to TRBJ2-7; D ambiguous. CDR1 and CDR2 from the germline V gene are GTSNPN and SVGIG (reference sequence). V was pared by 4 bases and J by 6 bases, with 16 bases between. There are 13 residues in the CDR3. The CDR3 protein is CAWTRVFPSEQYF. CDR3 sequence (DNA): TGTGCCTGGACCCGGGTCTTCCCCTCCGAGCAGTACTTC.

The genes are TRBV21-1 and TRBJ2-1; the table calls TRBD1, which could not be checked here. TRBV21-1 is termed a pseudogene. This CDR3 is 18 amino acids long. This chain's CDR3 is CASNKGTLQTWGYNEQFF. In DNA form, the CDR3 reads TGTGCCAGCAATAAGGGGACACTCCAAACTTGGGGCTACAATGAGCAGTTCTTC.

The chain has TRBV6-2 or TRBV6-3 and TRBJ2-5, with 7 nucleotides matching TRBD2. This CDR3 spans 14 amino acids. Trimming removed 2 bases from V and 6 bases from J; junction bases left unmatched: 6. CDR1 and CDR2 from the germline V gene are MNHEY and SVGEGT. The CDR3 spells CASSYGEGYQTQYF. The CDR3 nucleotides read TGTGCCAGCAGTTACGGGGAGGGGTATCAGACCCAGTACTTC.

This rearrangement joins TRBV6-5 to TRBJ1-1, with D tentatively TRBD1 (5 bases). V shed 0 bases and J shed 4 bases, with 12 bases lying between them. This CDR3 spans 15 amino acids. Germline lookup yields CDR1 MNHEY and CDR2 SVGAGI. CDR3 nucleotides: TGTGCCAGCAGTTACTCGCAGGGTAGGGCCACTGAAGCTTTCTTT. Protein sequence: CASSYSQGRATEAFF.

The V and J genes are TRBV5-6 and TRBJ2-7; 13 positions agree with TRBD2. The CDR3 is 18 residues long. Trimming at V came to 4 bases and at J to 0 bases, leaving 10 bases not matched to a gene. The germline CDR1 and CDR2 sequences are SGHDT and YYEEEE. DNA of the CDR3: TGTGCCAGCAGCACACCGGGACTAGCGGGACAAAGCTCCTACGAGCAGTACTTC. It translates to CASSTPGLAGQSSYEQYF.

The V and J genes are TRBV4-1 and TRBJ2-7, with 9 bases matching TRBD2. Per germline, CDR1 MGHRA and CDR2 YSYEKL. After removal of 3 bases from V and 6 bases from J, the junction contained 27 bases not matched to a gene. The CDR3 sequence is 21 residues long. The DNA for the CDR3 is TGCGCCAGCAGCCAGGCGCCCCATTTGGTAATGAGTAGCGGGAGATCGGGCGAGCAGTACTTC. This translates into CASSQAPHLVMSSGRSGEQYF.

This clone was recorded a few times. This chain links TRBV7-9 with TRBJ2-7; 8 nucleotides align to TRBD1. The germline V gene encodes CDR1 SEHNR and CDR2 FQNEAQ (reference sequence). The CDR3 is 12 residues long. The J segment lost 7 bases and the V segment lost 5 bases, leaving 4 bases of the junction unmatched. The CDR3 sequence is CASSRTGHEQYF. The CDR3 region has the DNA TGTGCCAGCAGCCGGACAGGGCATGAGCAGTACTTC.

The chain recombines TRBV6-5 with TRBJ2-3, with D possibly TRBD1 on 5 matching bases. This CDR3 is built from 13 residues. Germline CDR1 reads MNHEY; CDR2 reads SVGAGI. Trimming took off 6 bases at V and 2 bases at J, with 9 bases between the two ends. CDR3 loop: CASRGLVTDTQYF. CDR3 coding DNA: TGTGCCAGCAGGGGGCTGGTCACAGATACGCAGTATTTT.

This chain joins TRBV28 and TRBJ2-2, with TRBD1 identical over 8 bases. The CDR3 loop spans 15 amino acids. Germline CDR1 reads MDHEN; CDR2 reads SYDVKM. V was clipped by 4 bases and J by 6 bases; unmatched bases: 7. For the CDR3, the DNA is TGTGCCAGCAGTTCCCCAGGGGGCACCGCCGGGGAGCTGTTTTTT. It specifies CASSSPGGTAGELFF.

The CDR3 sequence: CAWSGGAGVLDTQYF. The CDR3 DNA is TGTGCCTGGAGTGGCGGCGCGGGAGTTTTAGATACGCAGTATTTT. The rearrangement uses TRBV30 and TRBJ2-3; 7 nucleotides line up with TRBD2. The CDR3 length is 15 residues. Germline V gene lookup returns CDR1 GTSNPN and CDR2 SVGIG (reference sequence). With V trimmed by 1 base and J by 5 bases, 9 bases remained unmatched.

The chain carries TRBV18 and TRBJ2-3; D perhaps matches TRBD1 (6 bases). The CDR3 runs 14 residues. V gave up 4 bases and J gave up 6 bases, with 14 bases separating them. Per germline, CDR1 KGHSH and CDR2 LQKENI. CDR3 sequence: CASSQDRKGDTQYF. The CDR3 nucleotides are TGTGCCAGCTCACAGGACAGAAAGGGGGATACGCAGTATTTT.

This clone was seen more than once but under ten times. The V and J genes are TRBV4-3 and TRBJ1-1, with 11 bases matching TRBD1. The ends lost 4 bases at V and 6 bases at J; junction bases unmatched: 7. The CDR3 has 15 residues. The germline V gene encodes CDR1 LGHNA and CDR2 YSLEER. The chain's CDR3 is CASSRTGTGGSEAFF. Here the CDR3 DNA reads TGCGCCAGCAGCCGAACCGGGACAGGGGGTTCTGAAGCTTTCTTT.

V and J are TRBV10-3 and TRBJ2-5; 9 bases are a match to TRBD2. V shed 7 bases, J shed 4 bases, and the junction held 4 bases outside the gene matches. In germline, CDR1 is ENHRY, CDR2 SYGVKD. CDR3 length equals 13 residues. CDR3 coding DNA: TGTGCCATCAAGGGTAGCGGGAGAGAGACCCAGTACTTC. Translating gives CAIKGSGRETQYF.

The chain links TRBV6-5 to TRBJ1-1, with 10 bases that match TRBD1. Looked up from germline, CDR1 is MNHEY and CDR2 is SVGAGI. This CDR3 is 16 amino acids long. Trimming removed 0 bases from V and 1 base from J; junction bases left unmatched: 2. The CDR3 here is CASSYSTGGANTEAFF. In DNA, the CDR3 is TGTGCCAGCAGTTACTCGACAGGGGGCGCGAACACTGAAGCTTTCTTT.